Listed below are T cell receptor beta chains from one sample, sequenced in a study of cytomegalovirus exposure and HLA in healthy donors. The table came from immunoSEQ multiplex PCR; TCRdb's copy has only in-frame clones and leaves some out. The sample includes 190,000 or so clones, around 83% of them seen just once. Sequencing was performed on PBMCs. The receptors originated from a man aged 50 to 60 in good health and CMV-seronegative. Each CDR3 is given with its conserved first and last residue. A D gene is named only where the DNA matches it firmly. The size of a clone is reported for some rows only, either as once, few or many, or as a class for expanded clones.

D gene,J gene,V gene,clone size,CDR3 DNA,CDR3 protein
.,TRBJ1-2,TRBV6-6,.,TGTGCCAGCATCACAGGGAACTATGGCTACACCTTC,CASITGNYGYTF
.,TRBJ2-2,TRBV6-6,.,TGTGCCAGCAGTTACCCTGAGCGCGGCGGGGAGCTGTTTTTT,CASSYPERGGELFF
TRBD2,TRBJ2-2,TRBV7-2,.,TGTGCCAGCAGCTCACTAGCGGGAGATGTTACCGGGGAGCTGTTTTTT,CASSSLAGDVTGELFF
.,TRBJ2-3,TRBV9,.,TGTGCCAGCAGCGGACGACTAGGCGCTGCAGATACGCAGTATTTT,CASSGRLGAADTQYF
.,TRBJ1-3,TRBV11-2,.,TGTGCCAGCACCAAAACGACGGGAACGGGAAACACCATATATTTT,CASTKTTGTGNTIYF
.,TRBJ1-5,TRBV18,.,TGTGCCAGCTCACCCCAGGGGACAAGCAATCAGCCCCAGCATTTT,CASSPQGTSNQPQHF
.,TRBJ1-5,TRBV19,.,TGTGCCAGTAGTATCCGGGAGTATAGCAATCAGCCCCAGCATTTT,CASSIREYSNQPQHF
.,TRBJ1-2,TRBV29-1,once,TGCAGCGTTGGGTCGGGCTATGGCTACACCTTC,CSVGSGYGYTF
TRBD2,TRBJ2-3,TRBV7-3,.,TGTGCCAGCAGCTCCACTAGCGGAACAGATACGCAGTATTTT,CASSSTSGTDTQYF
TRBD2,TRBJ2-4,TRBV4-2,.,TGTGCCAGCAGCGCTGAAACTAGCGGGGCCAAAAACATTCAGTACTTC,CASSAETSGAKNIQYF
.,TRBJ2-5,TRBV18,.,TGTGCCAGCTCACCTCTCCAAGAGACCCAGTACTTC,CASSPLQETQYF
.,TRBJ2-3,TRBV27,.,TGTGCCAGCAGTTGGGCCAGTGGAAGGCCGCAGTATTTT,CASSWASGRPQYF
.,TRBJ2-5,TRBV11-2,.,TGTGCCAGCAGCCGACCGGGACTGAGAGAGACCCAGTACTTC,CASSRPGLRETQYF
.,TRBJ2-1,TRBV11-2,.,TGTGCCAGCAGTTCAAGTTTTCAGGGTCCCTACAATGAGCAGTTCTTC,CASSSSFQGPYNEQFF
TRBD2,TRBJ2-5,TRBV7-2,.,TGTGCCAGCAGCCTGACTAGCGGGGGTTACCAAGAGACCCAGTACTTC,CASSLTSGGYQETQYF
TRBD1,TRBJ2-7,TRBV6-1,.,TGTGCCAGTCTTTTAGGGGGCCGGTACGAGCAGTACTTC,CASLLGGRYEQYF
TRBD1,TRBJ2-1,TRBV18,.,TGTGCCAGCTCACCCACAGGGGGCAATGAGCAGTTCTTC,CASSPTGGNEQFF
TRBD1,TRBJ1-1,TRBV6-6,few,TGTGCCAGCAGTTACGAGGGGGCCGGGACTGAAGCTTTCTTT,CASSYEGAGTEAFF
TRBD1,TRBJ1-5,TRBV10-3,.,TGTGCCATCAGTGAGTTTACAGGGGGCTCTCAGCCCCAGCATTTT,CAISEFTGGSQPQHF
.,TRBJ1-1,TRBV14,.,TGTGCCAGCAGCGCGCCTGGAGTCATGAACACTGAAGCTTTCTTT,CASSAPGVMNTEAFF
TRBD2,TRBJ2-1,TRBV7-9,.,TGTGCCAGCAGCCCCGGGACTAGCGGGAGTGATGAGCAGTTCTTC,CASSPGTSGSDEQFF
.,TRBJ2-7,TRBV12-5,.,TGTGCTAGTGGTCACTTTCAGGGGTACTCCTACGAGCAGTACTTC,CASGHFQGYSYEQYF
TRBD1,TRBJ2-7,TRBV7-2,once,TGTGCCAGCAGGCGGCCCGGGACAGGGACCTACGAGCAGTACTTC,CASRRPGTGTYEQYF
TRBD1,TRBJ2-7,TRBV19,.,TGTGCCAGTAGTACCCGGGACAGGGACCCCTACGAGCAGTACTTC,CASSTRDRDPYEQYF
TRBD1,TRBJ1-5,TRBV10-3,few,TGTGCCATCAAAGAGGGACAGGGGGCGCATCAGCCCCAGCATTTT,CAIKEGQGAHQPQHF
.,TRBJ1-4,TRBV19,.,TGTGCCAGTAGTACCCTGGGGGGGTTCAACGGGAAACTGTTTTTT,CASSTLGGFNGKLFF
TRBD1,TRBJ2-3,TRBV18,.,TGTGCCAGCTCCGCCGGGACAGGGGGCACAGATACGCAGTATTTT,CASSAGTGGTDTQYF
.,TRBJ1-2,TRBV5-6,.,TGTGCCAGCAGCTTGAGCCAACAGTTCTATGGCTACACCTTC,CASSLSQQFYGYTF
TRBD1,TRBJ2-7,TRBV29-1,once,TGCAGCGTTGCCGGGACAGGAGTTTCCTACGAGCAGTACTTC,CSVAGTGVSYEQYF
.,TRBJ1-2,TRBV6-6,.,TGTGCCAGCAGTTACAGACCAGGGCGTCAAGGCTACACCTTC,CASSYRPGRQGYTF
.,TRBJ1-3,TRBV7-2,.,TGTGCCAGCAGCTTAGATCGTGCCAGCTCTGGAAACACCATATATTTT,CASSLDRASSGNTIYF
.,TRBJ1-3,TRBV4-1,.,TGCGCCAGCAGCCAAACTCACTCTGGAAACACCATATATTTT,CASSQTHSGNTIYF
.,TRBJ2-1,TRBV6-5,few,TGTGCCAGTCGTAGAAACCAGGGGGGATTAGGTGAGCAGTTCTTC,CASRRNQGGLGEQFF
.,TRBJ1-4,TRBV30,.,TGTGCCTGGAGTGGAGGTTTTAGTGAAAAACTGTTTTTT,CAWSGGFSEKLFF
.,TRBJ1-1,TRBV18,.,TGTGCCAGCTCACCTGGGCAGGTCAACACTGAAGCTTTCTTT,CASSPGQVNTEAFF
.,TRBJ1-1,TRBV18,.,TGTGCCAGCTCACCCCAGGGTCCGAACACTGAAGCTTTCTTT,CASSPQGPNTEAFF
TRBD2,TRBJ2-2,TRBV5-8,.,TGTGCCAGCAGCCCGGGACTAGCCTGGACCGGGGAGCTGTTTTTT,CASSPGLAWTGELFF
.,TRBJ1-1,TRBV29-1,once,TGCAGCGTTGCCACGACTTGGACTGAAGCTTTCTTT,CSVATTWTEAFF
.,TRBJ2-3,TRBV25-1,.,TGTGCCAGCAGTGTGGACAGAAGCACAGATACGCAGTATTTT,CASSVDRSTDTQYF
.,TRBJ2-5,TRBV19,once,TGTGCCAGCCTCGGGAGGGGACAGCTCCAAGAGACCCAGTACTTC,CASLGRGQLQETQYF
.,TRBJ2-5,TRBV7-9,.,TGTGCCAGCAGCCCCCTACGGGAGACCCAGTACTTC,CASSPLRETQYF
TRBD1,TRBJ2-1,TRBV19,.,TGTGCCAGTAGCAGACCGGGACAGTCTAGAGGTGAGCAGTTCTTC,CASSRPGQSRGEQFF
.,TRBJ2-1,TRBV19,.,TGTGCCAGTACGGTGGGTCGAGCGGACAATGAGCAGTTCTTC,CASTVGRADNEQFF
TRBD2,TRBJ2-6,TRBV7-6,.,TGTGCCAGCAGCTCGACTAGCGGGGGGGCGGTTGGGGCCAACGTCCTGACTTTC,CASSSTSGGAVGANVLTF
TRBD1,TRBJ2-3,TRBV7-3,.,TGTGCCAGCAGCGCAAGAGGACAGGGATCTAACACAGATACGCAGTATTTT,CASSARGQGSNTDTQYF
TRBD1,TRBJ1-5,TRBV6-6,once,TGTGCCAGCAGCCACGCGGACAGGGATAAGGGTCAGCCCCAGCATTTT,CASSHADRDKGQPQHF
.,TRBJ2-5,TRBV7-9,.,TGTGCCAGCAGCTTAGTAGGTCAGGGTGGGGAGACCCAGTACTTC,CASSLVGQGGETQYF
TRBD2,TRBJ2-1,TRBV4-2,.,TGTGCCAGCAGCAGTGGTGGGCTAGCGGGGGCCCAATTCGAGCAGTTCTTC,CASSSGGLAGAQFEQFF
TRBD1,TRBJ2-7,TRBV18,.,TGTGCCAGCTCATCTAGACAGGGAAGTAGCCACGAGCAGTACTTC,CASSSRQGSSHEQYF
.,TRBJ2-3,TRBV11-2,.,TGTGCCAGCAGCTTTATCCTATCCCTCGGAGATACGCAGTATTTT,CASSFILSLGDTQYF
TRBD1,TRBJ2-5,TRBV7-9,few,TGTGCCAGCAGCGAAGGGAGTACAGGGGGCCAAGAGACCCAGTACTTC,CASSEGSTGGQETQYF
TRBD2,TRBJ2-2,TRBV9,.,TGTGCCAGCAGCGTAGATGCGGGAGGGACCGGGGAGCTGTTTTTT,CASSVDAGGTGELFF
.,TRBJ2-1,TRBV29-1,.,TGCAGCACCCAACGAACCGGGACTGACTACAATGAGCAGTTCTTC,CSTQRTGTDYNEQFF